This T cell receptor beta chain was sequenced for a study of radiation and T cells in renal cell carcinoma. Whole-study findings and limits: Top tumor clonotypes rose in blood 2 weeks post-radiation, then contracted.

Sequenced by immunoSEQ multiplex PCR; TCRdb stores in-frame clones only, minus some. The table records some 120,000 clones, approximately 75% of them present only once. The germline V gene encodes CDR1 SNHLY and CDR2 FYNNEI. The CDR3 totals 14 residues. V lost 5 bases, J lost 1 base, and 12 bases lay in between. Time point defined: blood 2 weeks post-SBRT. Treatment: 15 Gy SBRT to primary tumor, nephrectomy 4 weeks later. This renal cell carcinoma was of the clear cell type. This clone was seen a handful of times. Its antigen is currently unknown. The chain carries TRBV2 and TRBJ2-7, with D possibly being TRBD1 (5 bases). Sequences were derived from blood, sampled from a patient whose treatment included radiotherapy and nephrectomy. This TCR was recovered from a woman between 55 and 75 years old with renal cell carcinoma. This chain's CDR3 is CASSSLRQSYEQYF. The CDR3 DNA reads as TGTGCCAGCAGTTCCTTACGACAGTCCTACGAGCAGTACTTC.